Detailed here is one T cell receptor (beta chain). Its antigen is not known. The data belong to a study of cytomegalovirus exposure and HLA in healthy donors. Study-level results: Segments of the TCR beta V type were, in most cases, productive about 90% or about 30% of the time in an earlier analysis.

The PCR contained 60 Vbeta and 13 Jbeta primers. The data were produced by immunoSEQ multiplex PCR, yet TCRdb's version contains in-frame clones alone and is incomplete. The table lists 150,000 to 200,000 clones, about 90% of them singletons. The TCR sequence derives from a girl in the first two years of life in good health and CMV-seronegative. Sequenced: PBMCs.

The CDR3 DNA follows: TGTGCCAGCAGCTTATTGGGGGCCGTCGGGCAGTACTTC. Residues: CASSLLGAVGQYF. The rearrangement links TRBV11-2 to TRBJ2-7, with a possible D match to TRBD1 (6 bases). CDR1 SGHAT and CDR2 FQNNGV come from the germline V gene. The CDR3 is made up of 13 amino acids. V was clipped by 2 bases and J by 9 bases, with 14 bases between them. The complete variable domain, with remaining parts taken from reference TRBV11-2 and TRBJ2-7, reads EAGVAQSPRYKIIEKRQSVAFWCNPISGHATLYWYQQILGQGPKLLIQFQNNGVVDDSQLPKDRFSAERLKGVDSTLKIQPAKLEDSAVYLCASSLLGAVGQYFGPGTRLTVT.